The 10 T cell receptor beta chains reported below all come from one sample, sequenced in a study of breast tumors, draining lymph nodes, adjacent tissues. MiXCR, applied by TCRdb to the multiplex PCR reads, yields one record per CDR3 protein. This sample has some 85,000 distinct CDR3 sequences; roughly 30% occur once, and the top ten carry over 8%. Samples came from axillary lymph nodes draining the breast cancer. Sequenced sample: axillary lymph node tissue. These receptors came from a female donor with breast cancer. Some clones in this sample may be carry-over from other donors' samples.

This clonotype was seen repeatedly, ten times or more. This sequence joins TRBV20-1 and TRBJ2-2; D call uncertain. The CDR3 totals 16 residues. Germline V gives CDR1 DFQATT, CDR2 SNEGSKA (reference sequence). With 2 bases removed from V and 4 bases from J, the gap between germline ends came to 17 bases. The DNA of the CDR3 is TGCAGTGCTAGAAACTCAGACCTTAAGACCACCGGGGAGCTGTTTTTT. Translation gives CSARNSDLKTTGELFF.

About this clonotype itself: A much larger clone is a single base away; this may be a read error. The chain joins TRBV12-5 to TRBJ1-2, with no clear D. Germline V CDR1 and CDR2: LGHNT, FRNRAP. The CDR3 has 14 residues. CDR3 protein: CASGFSSKEPGGVF. Written as DNA, the CDR3 is TGTGCTAGTGGTTTCTCCTCCAAGGAACCGGGTGGAGTCTTC.

V is TRBV6-5 and J is TRBJ2-1; 10 bases fit TRBD1. This CDR3 comprises 12 residues. Germline CDR1 MNHEY, CDR2 SVGAGI. The J segment lost 12 bases and the V segment lost 10 bases, leaving 9 bases of the junction unmatched. The CDR3 DNA sequence: TGTGCCATTCGACAGGGGGCCGGCGGGCAGTTCTTC. It yields the protein CAIRQGAGGQFF.

This clonotype was seen many times. The chain joins TRBV4-1 to TRBJ2-3, with D maybe TRBD2 (5 bases). Per germline, CDR1 MGHRA and CDR2 YSYEKL. Deletions cut 5 bases from V and 6 bases from J, with 15 bases between. This CDR3 comprises 14 residues. CDR3 region: CASSLGLSSDTQYF. CDR3 in DNA: TGCGCCAGCAGCTTAGGACTCTCCTCTGATACGCAGTATTTT.

The chain has TRBV6-5 and TRBJ1-1, with TRBD1 matching 8 bases. Germline lookup yields CDR1 MNHEY and CDR2 SVGAGI. The CDR3 loop spans 14 amino acids. V was pared by 4 bases and J by 10 bases, with 11 bases of the junction left unmatched. CDR3 sequence reads: CASSSVPGGAVAFF. CDR3 nucleotide sequence: TGTGCCAGCAGTTCCGTTCCAGGGGGCGCGGTAGCTTTCTTT.

As regards this clonotype: A junction end diverges from the germline sequence, so it may reflect a read error. The rearrangement links TRBV12-3 or TRBV12-4 to TRBJ2-6; the D gene is possibly TRBD1 (5 bases). This CDR3 is 13 amino acids long. The CDR3 here is CASSTTGANVLSF. The CDR3 coding sequence is TGCGCCAGCAGTACGACTGGGGCCAACGTCCTGTCTTTC.

On this clonotype: This sequence may be a read error, since a much larger clone differs from it by one base. This chain connects TRBV5-5 to TRBJ2-1; no definite D call. The germline gives CDR1 SGHKS, CDR2 YYEKEE (reference sequence). The CDR3 runs 15 residues. V lost 1 base and J 7 bases, leaving 15 bases between the germline ends. The CDR3 is CASSLTLAVGNEQFF. The CDR3 DNA sequence: TGTGCCAGCAGCTTGACGTTGGCGGTTGGGAATGAGCAGTTCTTC.

Worth noting for this clonotype: Because it lacks the conserved phenylalanine or tryptophan at the end, this CDR3 is likely a read error. The chain joins TRBV19 to TRBJ1-6; 9 bases map to TRBD1. Unmatched junction bases numbered 7, after V lost 1 base and J lost 9 bases. Germline loops: CDR1 LNHDA, CDR2 SQIVND (reference sequence). The length of the CDR3 is 16 residues. The CDR3 DNA sequence: TGTGCCAGTAGTATAGCTCCGGGACAGGGTGTTTCACCCCTCCACTCT. It specifies CASSIAPGQGVSPLHS.

This clonotype was counted many times. V gene TRBV12-5 combines with J gene TRBJ1-5, with TRBD1 identical over 7 bases. Germline CDR1 LGHNT, CDR2 FRNRAP. The CDR3 covers 14 residues. Trimming at V came to 6 bases and at J to 6 bases, leaving 8 bases not matched to a gene. The CDR3, as DNA: TGTGCTAGTGGCCCGCTGAGGGGGCTTCAGCCCCAGCATTTT. Its protein is CASGPLRGLQPQHF. The whole variable domain, remainder taken from reference TRBV12-5 and TRBJ1-5, is DARVTQTPRHKVTEMGQEVTMRCQPILGHNTVFWYRQTMMQGLELLAYFRNRAPLDDSGMPKDRFSAEMPDATLATLKIQPSEPRDSAVYFCASGPLRGLQPQHFGDGTRLSIL.

The chain carries TRBV24-1 and TRBJ2-1; 8 bases are shared with TRBD2. Germline loops: CDR1 KGHDR, CDR2 SFDVKD. The CDR3 extends over 16 amino acids. The junction had 6 bases not matched to a gene; V was cut back by 2 bases and J by 4 bases. CDR3: CATSDSGVAGYNEQFF. CDR3 DNA sequence: TGTGCCACCAGTGATTCTGGAGTAGCGGGATACAATGAGCAGTTCTTC.